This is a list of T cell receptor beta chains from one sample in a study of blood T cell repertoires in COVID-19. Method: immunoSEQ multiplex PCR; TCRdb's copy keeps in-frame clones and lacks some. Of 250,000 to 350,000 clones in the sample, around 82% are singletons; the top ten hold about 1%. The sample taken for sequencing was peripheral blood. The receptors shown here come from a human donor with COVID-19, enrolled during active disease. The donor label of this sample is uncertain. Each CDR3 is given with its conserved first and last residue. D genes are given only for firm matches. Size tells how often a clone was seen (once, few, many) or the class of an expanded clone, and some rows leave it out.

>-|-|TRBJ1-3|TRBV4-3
CASSQGTIRAGNTIYF
TGCGCCAGCAGCCAAGGGACTATCAGGGCTGGAAACACCATATATTTT
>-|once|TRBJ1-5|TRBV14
CASSRGGNSNQPQHF
TGTGCCAGCAGCCGTGGCGGGAATAGCAATCAGCCCCAGCATTTT
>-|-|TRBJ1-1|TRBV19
CASSIDLRSLNTEAFF
TGTGCCAGTAGTATAGATCTGAGGAGCCTGAACACTGAAGCTTTCTTT
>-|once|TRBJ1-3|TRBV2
CASRRDPGNTIYF
TGTGCCAGCAGGCGGGACCCCGGAAACACCATATATTTT
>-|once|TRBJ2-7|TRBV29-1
CSVVQRASSYEQYF
TGCAGCGTTGTACAGCGGGCGAGCTCCTACGAGCAGTACTTC
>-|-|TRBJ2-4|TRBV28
CATADSVAKNIQYF
TGTGCCACGGCAGACAGTGTGGCCAAAAACATTCAGTACTTC
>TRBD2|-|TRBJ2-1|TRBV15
CATSRPRDRTSGGSLYNEQFF
TGTGCCACCAGCAGGCCCAGGGACAGGACTAGCGGGGGTTCTCTCTACAATGAGCAGTTCTTC
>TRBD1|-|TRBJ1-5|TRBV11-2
CASSFSQGGQPQHF
TGTGCCAGCAGCTTCAGTCAGGGGGGACAGCCCCAGCATTTT
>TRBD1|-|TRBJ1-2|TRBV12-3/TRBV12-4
CATSGQGIYGYTF
TGTGCCACCTCGGGACAGGGAATTTATGGCTACACCTTC
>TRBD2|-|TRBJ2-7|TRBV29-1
CSVAEGLAYEQYF
TGCAGCGTGGCGGAGGGACTAGCATACGAGCAGTACTTC
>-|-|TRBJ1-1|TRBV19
CASANQASGTEAFF
TGTGCCAGTGCCAACCAGGCTTCCGGCACTGAAGCTTTCTTT
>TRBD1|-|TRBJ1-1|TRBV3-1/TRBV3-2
CASSQSPGTDPEAFF
TGTGCCAGCAGCCAATCCCCAGGGACAGACCCTGAAGCTTTCTTT
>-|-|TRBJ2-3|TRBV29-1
CSVDSEGPDTQYF
TGCAGCGTTGACTCCGAGGGTCCAGATACGCAGTATTTT
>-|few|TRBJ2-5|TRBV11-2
CASSLLGGRETQYF
TGTGCCAGCAGCTTACTTGGGGGGAGGGAGACCCAGTACTTC
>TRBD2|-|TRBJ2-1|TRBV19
CASSIFGGRAVSGEQFF
TGTGCCAGTAGTATTTTCGGCGGGAGGGCCGTATCGGGTGAGCAGTTCTTC
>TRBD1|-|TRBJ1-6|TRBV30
CAWSPKGQGYNSPLHF
TGTGCCTGGAGTCCAAAGGGACAGGGTTATAATTCACCCCTCCACTTT
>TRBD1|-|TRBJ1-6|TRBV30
CAWIETGDSSPLHF
TGTGCCTGGATCGAGACAGGGGACTCTTCACCCCTCCACTTT
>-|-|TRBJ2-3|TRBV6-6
CASSRLVLEDTDTQYF
TGTGCCAGCAGCAGACTAGTTTTAGAGGACACAGATACGCAGTATTTT
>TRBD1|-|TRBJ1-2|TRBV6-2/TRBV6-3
CASSYSAGQMGGYTF
TGTGCCAGCAGTTACTCGGCGGGACAGATGGGTGGCTACACCTTC
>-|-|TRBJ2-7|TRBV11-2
CASSQGAYEQYF
TGTGCCAGCAGCCAAGGAGCCTACGAGCAGTACTTC
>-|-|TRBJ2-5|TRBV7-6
CASSFAGRETQYF
TGTGCCAGCAGCTTCGCTGGGAGGGAGACCCAGTACTTC
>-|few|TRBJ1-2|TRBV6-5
CASLNSGNYGYTF
TGTGCCAGCTTAAACTCGGGAAACTATGGCTACACCTTC
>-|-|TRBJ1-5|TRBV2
CASSTAPANGPQHF
TGTGCCAGTTCGACAGCCCCGGCGAATGGGCCCCAGCATTTT
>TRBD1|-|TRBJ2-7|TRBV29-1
CSVDAAGGNEQYF
TGCAGCGTTGACGCTGCAGGGGGTAACGAGCAGTACTTC
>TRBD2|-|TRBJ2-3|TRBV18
CASSVTSGVTDTQYF
TGTGCCAGCTCGGTGACTAGCGGGGTCACAGATACGCAGTATTTT
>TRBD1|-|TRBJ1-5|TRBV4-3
CASSQDYPATGGWLDNQPQHF
TGCGCCAGCAGCCAAGATTACCCTGCAACAGGGGGCTGGTTGGACAATCAGCCCCAGCATTTT
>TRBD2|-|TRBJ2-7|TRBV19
CASSIRLAGVVYEQYF
TGTGCCAGTAGTATAAGGCTAGCGGGAGTGGTGTACGAGCAGTACTTC
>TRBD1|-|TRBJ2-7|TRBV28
CASSSFGTGVYEQYF
TGTGCCAGCAGTTCCTTCGGGACAGGGGTCTACGAGCAGTACTTC
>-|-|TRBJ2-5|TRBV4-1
CASSQEKGAALQETQYF
TGCGCCAGCAGCCAAGAGAAAGGGGCAGCGTTACAAGAGACCCAGTACTTC
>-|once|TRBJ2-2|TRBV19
CASSTGPAGELFF
TGTGCCAGTAGTACCGGTCCCGCCGGGGAGCTGTTTTTT
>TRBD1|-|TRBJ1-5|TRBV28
CASSFRGQGASGQPQHF
TGTGCCAGCAGTTTTAGGGGACAGGGGGCCTCTGGTCAGCCCCAGCATTTT
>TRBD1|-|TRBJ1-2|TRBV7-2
CASSPRTGPNYGYTF
TGTGCCAGCAGCCCCCGGACAGGCCCTAACTATGGCTACACCTTC
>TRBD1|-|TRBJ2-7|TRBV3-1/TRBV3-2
CASSQGTGRGEQYF
TGTGCCAGCAGCCAGGGGACAGGGAGAGGCGAGCAGTACTTC
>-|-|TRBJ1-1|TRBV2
CASSEFKNTEAFF
TGTGCCAGCAGTGAGTTTAAGAACACTGAAGCTTTCTTT
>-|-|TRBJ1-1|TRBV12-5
CASGLGTTGGNTEAFF
TGTGCTAGTGGTTTGGGCACGACAGGAGGAAACACTGAAGCTTTCTTT
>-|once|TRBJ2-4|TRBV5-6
CASSVGDFRAKNIQYF
TGTGCCAGCAGCGTGGGGGACTTTCGAGCCAAAAACATTCAGTACTTC
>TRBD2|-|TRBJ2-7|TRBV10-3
CAISVGTTTYEQYF
TGTGCCATCAGTGTAGGGACTACCACCTACGAGCAGTACTTC
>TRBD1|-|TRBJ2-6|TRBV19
CASSVQGSSSGANVLTF
TGTGCCAGTAGTGTACAGGGGTCAAGCTCTGGGGCCAACGTCCTGACTTTC
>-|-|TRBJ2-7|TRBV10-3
CAISETRSTYEQYF
TGTGCCATCAGTGAAACGAGGAGCACCTACGAGCAGTACTTC
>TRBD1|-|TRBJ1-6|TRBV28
CASSSTGITSPLHF
TGTGCCAGCAGTTCGACAGGGATAACGAGCCCCCTCCACTTT
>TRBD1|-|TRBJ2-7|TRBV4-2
CASSHAWEPGGLDEQYF
TGTGCCAGCAGCCACGCATGGGAGCCAGGGGGCTTGGACGAGCAGTACTTC
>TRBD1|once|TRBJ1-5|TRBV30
CAWSVLLGTGGNQPQHF
TGTGCCTGGAGTGTACTGTTGGGGACAGGGGGAAATCAGCCCCAGCATTTT
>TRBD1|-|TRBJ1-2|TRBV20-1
CSASPPGGLVNYGYTF
TGCAGTGCTAGTCCCCCAGGGGGCTTGGTTAACTATGGCTACACCTTC
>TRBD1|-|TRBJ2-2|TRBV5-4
CASSSGQGTTGELFF
TGTGCCAGCAGCTCTGGACAGGGGACCACCGGGGAGCTGTTTTTT
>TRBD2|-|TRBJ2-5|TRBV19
CASGTGGTGQETQYF
TGTGCCAGTGGGACGGGGGGAACCGGTCAAGAGACCCAGTACTTC
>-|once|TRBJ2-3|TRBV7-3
CASGRDGGTDTQYF
TGTGCCAGCGGCCGAGACGGAGGTACAGATACGCAGTATTTT
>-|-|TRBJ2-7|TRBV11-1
CASSVPNRGGTYEQYF
TGTGCCAGCAGCGTGCCTAATAGGGGTGGGACCTACGAGCAGTACTTC
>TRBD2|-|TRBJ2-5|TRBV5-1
CASSTLAGVGETQYF
TGCGCCAGCAGCACTTTAGCGGGAGTCGGAGAGACCCAGTACTTC
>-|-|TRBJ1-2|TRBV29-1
CSVLLTDGTYGYTF
TGCAGCGTTTTACTAACCGACGGAACCTATGGCTACACCTTC
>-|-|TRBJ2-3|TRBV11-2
CASSFRPPDTQYF
TGTGCCAGCAGCTTCAGGCCCCCAGATACGCAGTATTTT